Sequencing of this T cell receptor beta chain was carried out in a study of response to subunit inactivated influenza vaccine. The CDR3 has 14 amino acids. Trimming pared 9 bases from V and 1 base from J, leaving 17 bases between. TCRdb reprocessed the RT-PCR reads via MiXCR and lists one record per CDR3 protein. The sample records 180,000 or so distinct CDR3 sequences, 12% being singletons. This sample was also put to use in a study of T cells expressing NK-cell markers. That source notes: Synthesis of TCR beta cDNA relied on 5'RACE template switching carrying UMIs. The share of CD8+ T cells held by dominant NKG2C+ clonotypes was roughly 1.0-8% in about six donors. The HCMV specificity of the expanded NKG2C+ T cell clones stayed unresolved.

V and J are TRBV5-7 and TRBJ2-7; either TRBD1 or TRBD2 may supply D (5 bases each). TRBV5-7 qualifies as an ORF whose function is uncertain. This clonotype originated in a man aged 45-65 years who received an inactivated influenza vaccine. This specimen consisted of CD8+ T cells sorted from PBMCs, obtained about 11 days after vaccination. The CDR3 protein is CAIGTGAWSYEQYF. The CDR3 DNA reads as TGTGCCATCGGCACCGGGGCGTGGTCCTACGAGCAGTACTTC.